These T cell receptor beta chains were read from a single sample in a study of low-dose radiotherapy and immunotherapy resistance in tumors. Each CDR3 protein gets one entry after TCRdb re-called the reads with MiXCR. The table includes roughly 76,000 distinct CDR3 sequences, 18% detected once. Sequencing was performed on PBMCs, taken before treatment. These receptors came from a male donor with prostate cancer. The CDR3 runs from the conserved cysteine through the conserved F or W. The order of the fields is clone size, D gene, V gene, J gene, CDR3 length, CDR3 DNA, CDR3 protein. D genes are given only for firm matches. Not all rows give a size; the values are once, few, many and, for expanded clones, a class.

size: many
D: TRBD2
V: TRBV11-2
J: TRBJ2-5
length: 16
DNA: TGTGCCAGCAGCCTCGGGACTAGCGGGACCCAAGAGACCCAGTACTTC
CDR3: CASSLGTSGTQETQYF

size: -
D: TRBD2
V: TRBV5-6
J: TRBJ2-3
length: 16
DNA: TGTGCCAGCACCCCAGGACTAGCGGGAGGGCCCCTTACGCAGTATTTT
CDR3: CASTPGLAGGPLTQYF

size: few
D: -
V: TRBV7-9
J: TRBJ2-5
length: 16
DNA: TGTGCCAGCAGCGACCTTAACGGGCAGGGACAAGAGACCCAGTACTTC
CDR3: CASSDLNGQGQETQYF

size: -
D: TRBD1
V: TRBV7-9
J: TRBJ2-5
length: 15
DNA: TGTGCCAGCAGCTTAAACCAGGGGGCACAAGAGACCCAGTACTTC
CDR3: CASSLNQGAQETQYF

size: -
D: -
V: TRBV7-2
J: TRBJ1-4
length: 17
DNA: -
CDR3: CASSPRFGGRSEKLFFF

size: few
D: TRBD2
V: TRBV20-1
J: TRBJ2-3
length: 14
DNA: TGCAGTGTCATTGCGGGAGGGTTCACAGATACGCAGTATTTT
CDR3: CSVIAGGFTDTQYF

size: many
D: -
V: TRBV29-1
J: TRBJ2-1
length: 11
DNA: TGCAGCGTGGGAGGATACAATGAGCAGTTCTTC
CDR3: CSVGGYNEQFF

size: many
D: TRBD1
V: TRBV29-1
J: TRBJ1-1
length: 13
DNA: TGCAGCGCCGGACAGGGGAGGAACACTGAAGCTTTCTTT
CDR3: CSAGQGRNTEAFF

size: -
D: -
V: TRBV2
J: TRBJ1-1
length: 11
DNA: TGTGCCGGGACAATGTCTTCTGAAGCTTTCTTT
CDR3: CAGTMSSEAFF

size: many
D: -
V: TRBV5-8
J: TRBJ1-5
length: 15
DNA: TGTGCCAGCAGCTTGGTGTTCCAGGCAGGACAGCCCCAGCATTTT
CDR3: CASSLVFQAGQPQHF

size: -
D: TRBD2
V: TRBV5-1
J: TRBJ2-1
length: 16
DNA: TGCGCCAGCAGCGGAACCGGGACTAGCGGCTACAATGAGCAGTTCTTC
CDR3: CASSGTGTSGYNEQFF

size: few
D: TRBD1
V: TRBV5-8
J: TRBJ1-6
length: 13
DNA: TGTGCCAGCAGCTCCGCCCGGACAGGCCCGGTCGACTTT
CDR3: CASSSARTGPVDF

size: many
D: -
V: TRBV5-1
J: TRBJ2-7
length: 12
DNA: TGCGCCAGCAGCTTGCCGGGAGACGAGCAGTACTTC
CDR3: CASSLPGDEQYF

size: many
D: TRBD2
V: TRBV4-1
J: TRBJ2-7
length: 17
DNA: TGCGCCAGCAGCCAAAGTTCCCTAGCGGGGACTCCCTACGAGCAGTACTTC
CDR3: CASSQSSLAGTPYEQYF

size: many
D: -
V: TRBV5-1
J: TRBJ2-3
length: 17
DNA: TGCGCCAGCAGCTACAGAGGATATCGACCCCCCACAGATACGCAGTATTTT
CDR3: CASSYRGYRPPTDTQYF

size: many
D: TRBD2
V: TRBV6-5
J: TRBJ2-3
length: 16
DNA: TGTGCCAGCAGTTACCAACTAGCGGGAGCCCCAGATACGCAGTATTTT
CDR3: CASSYQLAGAPDTQYF

size: many
D: TRBD2
V: TRBV20-1
J: TRBJ2-1
length: 17
DNA: TGCAGTGCTCTTGGGGGGTTGAGCGGGAGATCCTACAATGAGCAGTTCTTC
CDR3: CSALGGLSGRSYNEQFF

size: many
D: TRBD2
V: TRBV28
J: TRBJ2-1
length: 19
DNA: TGTGCCAGCAGTTTGTTGGGGAAGCGGGAGGGGGCGGAATACAATGAGCAGTTCTTC
CDR3: CASSLLGKREGAEYNEQFF

size: many
D: TRBD1
V: TRBV6-8
J: TRBJ2-4
length: 16
DNA: TGTGCCAGCAGTGATCTTAGGGGACAGGGGATAAACATTCAGTACTTC
CDR3: CASSDLRGQGINIQYF

size: many
D: -
V: TRBV28
J: TRBJ1-2
length: 16
DNA: TGTGCCAGCAGTTCTCAAGGGACGCCGAGAGGCTATGGCTACACCTTC
CDR3: CASSSQGTPRGYGYTF

size: many
D: -
V: TRBV9
J: TRBJ2-2
length: 15
DNA: TGTGCCAGCAGCGTAGGTAGTAGTCGTACCGGGGAGCTGTTTTTT
CDR3: CASSVGSSRTGELFF

size: many
D: TRBD1
V: TRBV9
J: TRBJ1-5
length: 15
DNA: TGTGCCAGCAGCGTAGGACAGGGGAAAAATCAGCCCCAGCATTTT
CDR3: CASSVGQGKNQPQHF

size: many
D: TRBD1
V: TRBV4-1
J: TRBJ2-1
length: 19
DNA: TGCGCCAGCAGCCAAGCGCGCACAGGGGGCGCGAGTTCCTACAATGAGCAGTTCTTC
CDR3: CASSQARTGGASSYNEQFF

size: many
D: TRBD2
V: TRBV11-2
J: TRBJ2-2
length: 15
DNA: TGTGCCAGCAGCTTAGAAGCGGGAGATTCCGGGGAGCTGTTTTTT
CDR3: CASSLEAGDSGELFF

size: many
D: -
V: TRBV20-1
J: TRBJ2-1
length: 14
DNA: TGCAGTGCTAGTTCCCCTAACACCTACAATGAGCAGTTCTTC
CDR3: CSASSPNTYNEQFF

size: many
D: TRBD1
V: TRBV6-5
J: TRBJ2-7
length: 15
DNA: TGTGCCAGCAGTTACTCGGGACAGAATGGGTCCAAGCAGTACTTC
CDR3: CASSYSGQNGSKQYF

size: many
D: -
V: TRBV21-1
J: TRBJ2-3
length: 16
DNA: TGTGCCTCAGGGACTAGCGGGGGGCCTAGCACAGATACGCAGTATTTT
CDR3: CASGTSGGPSTDTQYF

size: many
D: -
V: TRBV7-8
J: TRBJ2-7
length: 14
DNA: TGTGCCAGCAGCTTAGCGGATGGGCGTTACGAGCAGTACTTC
CDR3: CASSLADGRYEQYF

size: many
D: -
V: TRBV6-5
J: TRBJ2-1
length: 14
DNA: TGTGCCAGCAGTTACTCGTCCCCCGGGGATGAGCAGTTCTTC
CDR3: CASSYSSPGDEQFF

size: many
D: -
V: TRBV7-2
J: TRBJ1-4
length: 14
DNA: TGTGCCAGCAGCCCTACGCGGGTCGGAGAAAAACTGTTTTTT
CDR3: CASSPTRVGEKLFF

size: many
D: TRBD1
V: TRBV10-3
J: TRBJ2-2
length: 14
DNA: TGTGCCACTTTAAGGGACAGTAACACCGGGGAGCTGTTTTTT
CDR3: CATLRDSNTGELFF

size: many
D: TRBD2
V: TRBV29-1
J: TRBJ2-3
length: 16
DNA: TGCAGCGTTGAACCGTCGGTAGCGGGGGCCACAGATACGCAGTATTTT
CDR3: CSVEPSVAGATDTQYF

size: many
D: -
V: TRBV11-2
J: TRBJ2-1
length: 13
DNA: TGTGCCAGCAGCTTAGAGTCCGGCCCGAGGCAGTTCTTC
CDR3: CASSLESGPRQFF

size: many
D: -
V: TRBV2
J: TRBJ2-3
length: 14
DNA: TGTGCCAGCAGTTTTACGGGGGGCACAGATACGCAGTATTTT
CDR3: CASSFTGGTDTQYF

size: many
D: TRBD1
V: TRBV20-1
J: TRBJ2-7
length: 14
DNA: TGCAGTGCTACCCACTCCGGACAGGGCCACGAGCAGTACTTC
CDR3: CSATHSGQGHEQYF

size: many
D: -
V: TRBV20-1
J: TRBJ2-1
length: 13
DNA: TGCAGTGCTATGGGGGGGGCAGGTAATGAGCAGTTCTTC
CDR3: CSAMGGAGNEQFF

size: -
D: -
V: TRBV29-1
J: TRBJ2-1
length: 16
DNA: TGCAGCGTGTCGTCCCCCTTTTACTCGAGCACAGATACGCAGTTCTTC
CDR3: CSVSSPFYSSTDTQFF

size: -
D: TRBD2
V: TRBV24-1
J: TRBJ2-4
length: 22
DNA: TGTGCCACCAGGGGCGGCAGACGGGGGACTAGCGGGAGGAAACTAGCCAAAAACATTCAGTACTTC
CDR3: CATRGGRRGTSGRKLAKNIQYF

size: once
D: -
V: TRBV29-1
J: TRBJ2-7
length: 14
DNA: TGCAGCGTTGAAGTAGGGGGGGGCAGGTACGAGCAGTACTTC
CDR3: CSVEVGGGRYEQYF

size: medium-sized
D: TRBD2
V: TRBV28
J: TRBJ2-1
length: 12
DNA: TGTGCCAGCATCCCGGGAGGAGGTGAGCAGTTCTTC
CDR3: CASIPGGGEQFF

size: few
D: -
V: TRBV6-2/TRBV6-3
J: TRBJ1-5
length: 15
DNA: TGTGCCAGCAGTTCAGCCCTCCCACAAAATCAGCCCCAGCATTTT
CDR3: CASSSALPQNQPQHF

size: many
D: -
V: TRBV5-4
J: TRBJ2-7
length: 15
DNA: TGTGCCAGCAGCTTGGAGCGGACGGGGACCTACGAGCAGTACTTC
CDR3: CASSLERTGTYEQYF

size: many
D: TRBD1
V: TRBV5-4
J: TRBJ2-1
length: 14
DNA: TGTGCCAGCAGCCCGGACAGGGCGGCCAATGAGCAGTTCTTC
CDR3: CASSPDRAANEQFF

size: many
D: -
V: TRBV20-1
J: TRBJ2-3
length: 14
DNA: TGCAGTGCTAGAGCCGCCGATCTCCCAGATACGCAGTATTTT
CDR3: CSARAADLPDTQYF

size: many
D: -
V: TRBV11-2
J: TRBJ1-2
length: 14
DNA: TGTGCCAGCAGCTTAGTATGGGCTAACTATGGCTACACCTTC
CDR3: CASSLVWANYGYTF